Given below is one T cell receptor (beta chain) in context. TCR beta chains were sequenced at survey level with immunoSEQ. Libraries were prepared by immunoSEQ multiplex PCR; TCRdb keeps only in-frame clonotypes and omits some of them. This table has about 68,000 clones, around 93% appearing once. This CDR3 region has 14 residues. Germline CDR1 reads MNHEY; CDR2 reads SMNVEV (reference sequence). V lost 5 bases, J lost 5 bases, and 16 bases lay in between. Specimen: PBMCs. V gene TRBV27 combines with J gene TRBJ2-7; possible D gene TRBD1, 5 bases. The clonotype was recovered from a man between 40 and 49 years old with rheumatoid arthritis. The CDR3 DNA follows: TGTGCCAGCAGTACCACCCCAGGGCGACACGAGCAGTACTTC. Encoded protein: CASSTTPGRHEQYF.